This TCR beta chain was recorded in a study of OX40 agonist ivuxolimab in advanced cancers. In the study overall: Patients took ivuxolimab, an agonistic anti-OX40 (CD134) antibody. Dose-escalation patients had hepatocellular carcinoma, melanoma, renal cell or head and neck cancer.

Study conclusions and caveats: Averaged across samples, CD8+ T cells carried more expanded clones than CD4+ did. No antigen was identified for the clonally expanded peripheral T cells.

CDR1 and CDR2 (germline): LNHDA, SQIVND (reference sequence). Trimming removed 8 bases from V and 7 bases from J, with 11 bases in between. There are 11 residues in the CDR3. Using immunoSEQ multiplex PCR, the repertoire was profiled, and TCRdb retains in-frame clones only, with some absent. The table includes some 80,000 clones, about 88% detected once. Concerning this clone: No antigen is known for it.

The sequencing used CD4+ or CD8+ T cells sorted from blood, collected in a trial of the OX40 agonist ivuxolimab. The receptor was isolated from an adult with an advanced solid tumor such as melanoma, head and neck, liver or kidney cancer. V usage is TRBV19 and J usage is TRBJ1-2; the D is unclear. CDR3 sequence: CASGTGGGYTF. As DNA, the CDR3 is TGTGCCAGTGGTACGGGAGGTGGCTACACCTTC.